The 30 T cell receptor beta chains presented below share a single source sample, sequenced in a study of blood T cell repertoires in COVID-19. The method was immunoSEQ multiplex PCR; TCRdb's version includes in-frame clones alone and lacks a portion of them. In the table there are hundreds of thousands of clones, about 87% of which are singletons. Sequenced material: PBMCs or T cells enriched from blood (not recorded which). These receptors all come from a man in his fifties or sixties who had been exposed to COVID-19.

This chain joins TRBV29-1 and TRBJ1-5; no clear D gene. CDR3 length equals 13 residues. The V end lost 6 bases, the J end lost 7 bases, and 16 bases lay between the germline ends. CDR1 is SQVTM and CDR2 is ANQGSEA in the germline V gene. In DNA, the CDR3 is TGCAGCGTAGGAGGGCCTGGTGGGCAGCCCCAGCATTTT. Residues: CSVGGPGGQPQHF.

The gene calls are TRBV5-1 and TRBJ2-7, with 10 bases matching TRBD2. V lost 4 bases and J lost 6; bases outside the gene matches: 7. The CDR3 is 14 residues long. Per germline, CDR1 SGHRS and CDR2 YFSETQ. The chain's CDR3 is CASSRLAGDLEQYF. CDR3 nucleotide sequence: TGCGCCAGCAGCCGGCTAGCGGGGGACCTCGAGCAGTACTTC.

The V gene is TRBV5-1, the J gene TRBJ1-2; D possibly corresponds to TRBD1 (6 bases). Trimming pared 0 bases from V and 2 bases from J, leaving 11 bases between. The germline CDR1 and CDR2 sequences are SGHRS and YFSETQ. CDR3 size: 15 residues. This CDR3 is CASSLGGGANYGYTF. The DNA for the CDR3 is TGCGCCAGCAGCTTGGGTGGGGGCGCGAACTATGGCTACACCTTC.

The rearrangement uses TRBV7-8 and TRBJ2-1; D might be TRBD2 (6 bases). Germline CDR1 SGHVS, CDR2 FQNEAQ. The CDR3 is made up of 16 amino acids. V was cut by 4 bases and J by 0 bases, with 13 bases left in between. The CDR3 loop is CASSSYRGSSYNEQFF. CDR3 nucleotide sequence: TGTGCCAGCAGCTCCTATCGGGGGAGCTCCTACAATGAGCAGTTCTTC.

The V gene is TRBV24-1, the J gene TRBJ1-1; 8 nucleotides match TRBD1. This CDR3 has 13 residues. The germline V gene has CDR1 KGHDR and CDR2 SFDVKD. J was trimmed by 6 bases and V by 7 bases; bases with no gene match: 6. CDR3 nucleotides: TGTGCCACCAGGAGGACAGGGCGGCCTGAAGCTTTCTTT. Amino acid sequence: CATRRTGRPEAFF.

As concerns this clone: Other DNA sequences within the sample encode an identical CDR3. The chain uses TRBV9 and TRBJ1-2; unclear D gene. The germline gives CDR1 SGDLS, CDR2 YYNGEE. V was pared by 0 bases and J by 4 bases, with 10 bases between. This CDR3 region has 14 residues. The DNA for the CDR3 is TGTGCCAGCAGCGTAGGTGGGGAGGGCTATGGCTACACCTTC. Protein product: CASSVGGEGYGYTF. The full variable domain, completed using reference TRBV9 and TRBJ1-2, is DSGVTQTPKHLITATGQRVTLRCSPRSGDLSVYWYQQSLDQGLQFLIQYYNGEERAKGNILERFSAQQFPDLHSELNLSSLELGDSALYFCASSVGGEGYGYTFGSGTRLTVV.

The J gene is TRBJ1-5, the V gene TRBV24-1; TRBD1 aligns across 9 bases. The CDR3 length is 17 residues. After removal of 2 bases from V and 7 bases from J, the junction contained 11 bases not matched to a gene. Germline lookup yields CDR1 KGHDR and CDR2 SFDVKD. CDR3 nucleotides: TGTGCCACCAGTGATTCCCGGGACAGGGAGGTGGGCCAGCCCCAGCATTTT. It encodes CATSDSRDREVGQPQHF.

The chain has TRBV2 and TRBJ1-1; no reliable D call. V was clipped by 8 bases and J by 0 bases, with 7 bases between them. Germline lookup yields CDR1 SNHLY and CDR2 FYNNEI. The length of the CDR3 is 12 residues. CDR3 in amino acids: CASLTLNTEAFF. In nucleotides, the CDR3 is TGTGCCAGCCTCACATTGAACACTGAAGCTTTCTTT.

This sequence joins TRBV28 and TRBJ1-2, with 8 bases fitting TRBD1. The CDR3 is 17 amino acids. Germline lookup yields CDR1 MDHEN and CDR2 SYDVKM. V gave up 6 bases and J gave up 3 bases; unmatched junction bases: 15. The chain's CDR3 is CASSDPTSDRVDYGYTF. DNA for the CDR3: TGTGCCAGCAGCGATCCGACCTCGGACAGGGTAGACTATGGCTACACCTTC.

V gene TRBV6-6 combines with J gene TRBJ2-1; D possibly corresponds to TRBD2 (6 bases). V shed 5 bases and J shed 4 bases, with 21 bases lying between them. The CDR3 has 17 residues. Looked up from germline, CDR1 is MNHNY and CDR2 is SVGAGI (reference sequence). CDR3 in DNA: TGTGCCAGCAGTCTCGCATTTGGGAGGCGAATATACAATGAGCAGTTCTTC. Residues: CASSLAFGRRIYNEQFF.

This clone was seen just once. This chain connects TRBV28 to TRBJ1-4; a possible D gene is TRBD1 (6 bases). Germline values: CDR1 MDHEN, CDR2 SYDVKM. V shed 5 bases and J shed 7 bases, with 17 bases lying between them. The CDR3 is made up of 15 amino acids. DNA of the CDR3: TGTGCCAGCAGTGGAGGGACGGGAGGGGGTGAAAAACTGTTTTTT. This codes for CASSGGTGGGEKLFF.

CDR3 region: CASSISLSSGNTIYF. In DNA form, the CDR3 reads TGTGCCAGTAGTATATCCTTGAGCTCTGGAAACACCATATATTTT. The chain links TRBV19 to TRBJ1-3; no definite D call. V shed 2 bases and J shed 0 bases, with 8 bases lying between them. Germline CDR1 reads LNHDA; CDR2 reads SQIVND (reference sequence). The CDR3 length is 15 residues.

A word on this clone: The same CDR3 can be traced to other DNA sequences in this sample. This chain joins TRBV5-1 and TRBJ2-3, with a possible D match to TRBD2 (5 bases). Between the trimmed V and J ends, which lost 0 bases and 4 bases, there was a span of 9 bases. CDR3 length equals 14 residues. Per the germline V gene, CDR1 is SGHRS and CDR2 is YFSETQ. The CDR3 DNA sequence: TGCGCCAGCAGCTTGGCCTCCGGGGCAGATACGCAGTATTTT. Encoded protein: CASSLASGADTQYF.

CDR3 DNA sequence: TGTGCCAGCAGCTGGGACGGACAGATTCGACTAGCGGGGGGTGCGACGGAGCAGTTCTTC. This gives the protein CASSWDGQIRLAGGATEQFF. V gene TRBV5-4 combines with J gene TRBJ2-1; 13 bases fit TRBD2. CDR3 length equals 20 residues. CDR1 is SGHNT and CDR2 is YYREEE in the germline V gene (reference sequence). V lost 3 bases to trimming and J lost 10 bases; unmatched junction nucleotides: 22.

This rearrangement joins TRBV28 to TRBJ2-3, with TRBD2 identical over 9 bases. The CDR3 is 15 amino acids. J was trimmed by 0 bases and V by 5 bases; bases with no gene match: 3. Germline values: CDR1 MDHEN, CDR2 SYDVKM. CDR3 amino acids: CASSPSGVSTDTQYF. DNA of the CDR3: TGTGCCAGCAGTCCTAGCGGGGTTAGCACAGATACGCAGTATTTT.

In nucleotides, the CDR3 is TGTGCCATCAGTGAGTCGGGCATCCGGAACACCGGGGAGCTGTTTTTT. It translates to CAISESGIRNTGELFF. J is TRBJ2-2 and V is TRBV10-3; D ambiguous. The V end was cut by 0 bases, the J end by 1 base, with 9 bases between. The CDR3 is 16 amino acids. Germline CDR1 ENHRY, CDR2 SYGVKD.

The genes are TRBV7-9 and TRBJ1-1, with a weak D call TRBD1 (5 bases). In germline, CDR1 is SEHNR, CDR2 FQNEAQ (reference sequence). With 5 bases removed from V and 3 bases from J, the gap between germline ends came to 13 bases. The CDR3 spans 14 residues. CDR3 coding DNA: TGTGCCAGCAGCGCCGGCGGGACTTACACTGAAGCTTTCTTT. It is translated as CASSAGGTYTEAFF. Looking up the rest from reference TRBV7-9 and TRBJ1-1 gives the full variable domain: DTGVSQNPRHKITKRGQNVTFRCDPISEHNRLYWYRQTLGQGPEFLTYFQNEAQLEKSRLLSDRFSAERPKGSFSTLEIQRTEQGDSAMYLCASSAGGTYTEAFFGQGTRLTVV.

Written as DNA, the CDR3 is TGTGCCAGCACCCCAGGGGGGCCGGTCACTGAAGCTTTCTTT. This codes for CASTPGGPVTEAFF. V usage is TRBV7-3 and J usage is TRBJ1-1, with 7 bases aligning to TRBD1. CDR3 size: 14 residues. With V trimmed by 7 bases and J by 4 bases, 9 bases remained unmatched. Germline lookup yields CDR1 SGHTA and CDR2 FQGTGA.

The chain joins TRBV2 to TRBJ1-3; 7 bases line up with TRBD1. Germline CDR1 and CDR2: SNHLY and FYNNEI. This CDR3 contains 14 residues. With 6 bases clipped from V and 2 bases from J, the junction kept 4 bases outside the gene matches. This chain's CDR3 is CASSDRVAGNTIYF. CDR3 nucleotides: TGTGCCAGCAGCGACAGGGTGGCTGGAAACACCATATATTTT.

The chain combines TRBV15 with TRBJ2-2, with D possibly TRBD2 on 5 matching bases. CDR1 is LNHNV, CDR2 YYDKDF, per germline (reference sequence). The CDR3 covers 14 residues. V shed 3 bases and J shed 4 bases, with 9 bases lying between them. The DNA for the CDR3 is TGTGCCACCAGCAGGATCGAGGGCACCGGGGAGCTGTTTTTT. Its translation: CATSRIEGTGELFF.

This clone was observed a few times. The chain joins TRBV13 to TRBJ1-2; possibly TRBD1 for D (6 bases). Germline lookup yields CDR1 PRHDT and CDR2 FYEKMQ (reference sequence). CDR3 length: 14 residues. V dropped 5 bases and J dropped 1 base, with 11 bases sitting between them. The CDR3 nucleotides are TGTGCCAGCAGCGGGGACACGGATAACTATGGCTACACCTTC. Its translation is CASSGDTDNYGYTF.

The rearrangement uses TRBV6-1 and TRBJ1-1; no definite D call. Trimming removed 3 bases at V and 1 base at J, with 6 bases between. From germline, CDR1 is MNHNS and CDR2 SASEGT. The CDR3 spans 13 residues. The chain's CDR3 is CASSDLGNTEAFF. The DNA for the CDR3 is TGTGCCAGCAGTGATCTCGGGAACACTGAAGCTTTCTTT.

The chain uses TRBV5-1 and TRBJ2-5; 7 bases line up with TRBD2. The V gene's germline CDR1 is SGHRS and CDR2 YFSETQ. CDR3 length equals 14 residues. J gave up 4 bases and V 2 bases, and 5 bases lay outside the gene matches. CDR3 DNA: TGCGCCAGCAGCTTTTTAACGGGAGGAGAGACCCAGTACTTC. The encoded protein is CASSFLTGGETQYF.

The CDR3 loop is CASRVAGGPYEQFF. CDR3 coding DNA: TGTGCCAGCAGGGTAGCGGGGGGGCCTTATGAGCAGTTCTTC. The chain joins TRBV5-4 to TRBJ2-1; 11 bases match TRBD2. Germline assignment: CDR1 SGHNT and CDR2 YYREEE (reference sequence). The CDR3 is 14 amino acids. Trimming cost V 5 bases and J 8 bases; bases outside gene matches: 6. The full variable domain, rest sourced from reference TRBV5-4 and TRBJ2-1, is ETGVTQSPTHLIKTRGQQVTLRCSSQSGHNTVSWYQQALGQGPQFIFQYYREEENGRGNFPPRFSGLQFPNYSSELNVNALELDDSALYLCASRVAGGPYEQFFGPGTRLTVL.

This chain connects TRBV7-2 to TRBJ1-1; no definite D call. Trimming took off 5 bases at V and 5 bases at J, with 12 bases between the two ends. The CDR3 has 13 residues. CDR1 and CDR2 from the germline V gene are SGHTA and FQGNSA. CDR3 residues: CASSLLGDTEAFF. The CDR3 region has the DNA TGTGCCAGCAGCCTCCTCGGAGATACTGAAGCTTTCTTT.

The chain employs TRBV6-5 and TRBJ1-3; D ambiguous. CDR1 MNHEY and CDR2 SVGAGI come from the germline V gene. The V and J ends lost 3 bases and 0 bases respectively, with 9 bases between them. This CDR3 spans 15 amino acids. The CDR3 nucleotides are TGTGCCAGCAGTTATGCTAGCGTCTCTGGAAACACCATATATTTT. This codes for CASSYASVSGNTIYF.

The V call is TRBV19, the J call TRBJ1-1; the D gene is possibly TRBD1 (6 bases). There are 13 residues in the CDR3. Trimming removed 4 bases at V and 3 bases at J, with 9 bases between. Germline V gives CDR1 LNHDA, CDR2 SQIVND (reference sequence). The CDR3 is CASSKGQYTEAFF. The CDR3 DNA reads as TGTGCCAGTAGTAAAGGACAGTACACTGAAGCTTTCTTT.

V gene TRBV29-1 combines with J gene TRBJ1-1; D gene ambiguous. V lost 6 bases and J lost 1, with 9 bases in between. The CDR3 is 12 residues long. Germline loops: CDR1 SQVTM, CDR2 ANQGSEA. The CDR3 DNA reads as TGCAGCGTCCGCAACAGGAACACTGAAGCTTTCTTT. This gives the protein CSVRNRNTEAFF.

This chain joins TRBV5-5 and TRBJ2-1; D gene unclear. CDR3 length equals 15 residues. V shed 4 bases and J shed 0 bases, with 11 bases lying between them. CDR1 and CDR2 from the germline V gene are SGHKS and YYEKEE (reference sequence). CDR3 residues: CASSPAPGSYNEQFF. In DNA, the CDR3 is TGTGCCAGCAGCCCTGCCCCGGGCTCCTACAATGAGCAGTTCTTC.

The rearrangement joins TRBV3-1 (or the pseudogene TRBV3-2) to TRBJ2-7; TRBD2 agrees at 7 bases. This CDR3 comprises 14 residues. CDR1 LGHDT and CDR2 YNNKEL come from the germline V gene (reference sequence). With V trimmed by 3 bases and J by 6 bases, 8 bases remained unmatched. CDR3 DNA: TGTGCCAGCAGCCAGCCCGGGCCGGGGGGCGAGCAGTACTTC. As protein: CASSQPGPGGEQYF.